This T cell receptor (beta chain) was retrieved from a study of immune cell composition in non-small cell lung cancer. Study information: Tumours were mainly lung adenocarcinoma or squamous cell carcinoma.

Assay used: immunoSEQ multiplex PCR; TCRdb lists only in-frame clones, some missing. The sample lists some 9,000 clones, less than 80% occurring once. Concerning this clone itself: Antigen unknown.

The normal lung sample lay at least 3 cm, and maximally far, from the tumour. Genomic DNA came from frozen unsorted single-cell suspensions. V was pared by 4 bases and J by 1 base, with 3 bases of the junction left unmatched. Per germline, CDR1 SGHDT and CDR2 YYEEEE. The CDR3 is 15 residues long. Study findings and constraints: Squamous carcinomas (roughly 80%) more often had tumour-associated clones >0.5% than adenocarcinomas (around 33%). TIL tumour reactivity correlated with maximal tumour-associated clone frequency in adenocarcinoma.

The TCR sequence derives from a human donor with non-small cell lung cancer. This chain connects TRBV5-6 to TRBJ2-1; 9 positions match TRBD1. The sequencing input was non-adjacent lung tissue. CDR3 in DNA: TGTGCCAGCAGCCCCGGGACAGGGTCCTACAATGAGCAGTTCTTC. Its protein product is CASSPGTGSYNEQFF. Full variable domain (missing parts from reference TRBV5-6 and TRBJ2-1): DAGVTQSPTHLIKTRGQQVTLRCSPKSGHDTVSWYQQALGQGPQFIFQYYEEEERQRGNFPDRFSGHQFPNYSSELNVNALLLGDSALYLCASSPGTGSYNEQFFGPGTRLTVL.